These 13 T cell receptor beta chains share one sample of origin, sequenced in a study of T cell changes during pregnancy in multiple sclerosis. This table comes from immunoSEQ multiplex PCR, and its TCRdb copy is limited to in-frame clones, with some not included. Of 84,000 or so clones listed, about 94% were seen once; the top ten hold 2% to 3%. The source material was peripheral blood, sampled in the third trimester of pregnancy. Source of these receptors: a female donor with multiple sclerosis, enrolled in a pregnancy study.

V is TRBV7-9 and J is TRBJ1-6; 8 nucleotides agree with TRBD1. The CDR3 runs to 14 residues. Germline CDR1 SEHNR, CDR2 FQNEAQ (reference sequence). Trimming took 5 bases from V and 6 from J; bases not matched to a gene: 3. The CDR3 region has the DNA TGTGCCAGCAGCCAAGGACAGGGTAATTCACCCCTCCACTTT. It encodes CASSQGQGNSPLHF.

This clone was picked up one time. This chain uses TRBV2 with TRBJ2-5, with no clear D. The CDR3 length is 10 residues. Germline V gene lookup returns CDR1 SNHLY and CDR2 FYNNEI. V lost 5 bases, J lost 5 bases, and 3 bases lay in between. CDR3 loop: CASSSETQYF. Written as DNA, the CDR3 is TGTGCCAGCAGTAGCGAGACCCAGTACTTC.

This chain uses TRBV7-3 with TRBJ2-2; maybe TRBD1 (6 bases). Germline V gene data show CDR1 as SGHTA and CDR2 as FQGTGA. The CDR3 is 14 amino acids. V lost 3 bases and J lost 4, with 9 bases in between. The DNA for the CDR3 is TGTGCCAGCAGCTTCGGGACACTCACCGGGGAGCTGTTTTTT. Protein: CASSFGTLTGELFF. The full variable domain, with the rest looked up from reference TRBV7-3 and TRBJ2-2, is GAGVSQTPSNKVTEKGKYVELRCDPISGHTALYWYRQSLGQGPEFLIYFQGTGAADDSGLPNDRFFAVRPEGSVSTLKIQRTERGDSAVYLCASSFGTLTGELFFGEGSRLTVL.

The V gene is TRBV13, the J gene TRBJ2-2; TRBD1 is a possible D gene (6 bases). V lost 4 bases to trimming and J lost 1 base, with 10 bases between them. The CDR3 covers 15 residues. Germline CDR1 reads PRHDT; CDR2 reads FYEKMQ (reference sequence). DNA of the CDR3: TGTGCCAGCAGCTCCCGGGACAAGAACACCGGGGAGCTGTTTTTT. This translates into CASSSRDKNTGELFF.

This sequence joins TRBV5-1 and TRBJ2-1, with 15 bases that match TRBD2. V lost 3 bases and J lost 7; bases outside the gene matches: 2. Germline assignment: CDR1 SGHRS and CDR2 YFSETQ. This CDR3 spans 15 amino acids. In nucleotides, the CDR3 is TGCGCCAGCAGCTGGACTAGCGGGGGGGGAAATGAGCAGTTCTTC. This codes for CASSWTSGGGNEQFF.

The rearrangement links TRBV9 to TRBJ2-7; 8 bases match TRBD1. Trimming removed 0 bases from V and 3 bases from J; junction bases left unmatched: 5. The CDR3 loop spans 15 amino acids. The germline gives CDR1 SGDLS, CDR2 YYNGEE. The CDR3 DNA sequence: TGTGCCAGCAGCGTAGGGTCAGGGGGCAACTACGAGCAGTACTTC. This sequence encodes CASSVGSGGNYEQYF.

The V call is TRBV6-1, the J call TRBJ2-1; 7 positions agree with TRBD2. Trimming cost V 5 bases and J 5 bases; bases outside gene matches: 6. This CDR3 has 14 residues. Germline loops: CDR1 MNHNS, CDR2 SASEGT. CDR3 loop: CASSNRDYNNEQFF. CDR3 nucleotides: TGTGCCAGCAGTAACCGGGACTACAACAATGAGCAGTTCTTC.

V usage is TRBV29-1 and J usage is TRBJ1-6, with 7 positions matching TRBD1. V was pared by 7 bases and J by 8 bases, with 11 bases of the junction left unmatched. The CDR3 covers 14 residues. CDR1 and CDR2 from the germline V gene are SQVTM and ANQGSEA. This CDR3 is CSATDGGGDSPLHF. DNA of the CDR3: TGCAGCGCTACTGATGGAGGGGGCGATTCACCCCTCCACTTT.

The V gene is TRBV9, the J gene TRBJ2-7; D is uncertain. Germline-derived CDR1 and CDR2 are SGDLS and YYNGEE. The germline V and J ends were trimmed by 5 bases and 3 bases, with 6 bases remaining between them. The CDR3 is 11 amino acids. DNA for the CDR3: TGTGCCAGCAGTCACGGCTACGAGCAGTACTTC. Translated, it gives CASSHGYEQYF.

The chain employs TRBV6-6 and TRBJ2-7; D is uncertain. Trimming pared 4 bases from V and 2 bases from J, leaving 3 bases between. CDR1 and CDR2 from the germline V gene are MNHNY and SVGAGI (reference sequence). The CDR3 is made up of 11 amino acids. DNA for the CDR3: TGTGCCAGCAGTTCCACCTACGAGCAGTACTTC. Amino acid sequence: CASSSTYEQYF.

The chain has TRBV5-8 and TRBJ2-2, with a possible D match to TRBD1 (6 bases). The CDR3 loop spans 16 amino acids. Germline values: CDR1 SGHTS, CDR2 YDEGEE. V was cut by 4 bases and J by 3 bases, with 16 bases left in between. As DNA, the CDR3 is TGTGCCAGCAGCCCCCCTACAGGGTACGACACCGGGGAGCTGTTTTTT. Residues: CASSPPTGYDTGELFF.

This rearrangement joins TRBV6-1 to TRBJ1-3; unclear D gene. V lost 10 bases and J lost 8, with 15 bases in between. This CDR3 has 12 residues. Germline-derived CDR1 and CDR2 are MNHNS and SASEGT. CDR3 amino acids: CATPSARDTIYF. In nucleotides, the CDR3 is TGTGCCACCCCTAGCGCGAGAGACACCATATATTTT.

This rearrangement joins TRBV20-1 to TRBJ1-1; D gene uncertain. The CDR3 runs 11 residues. Trimming removed 3 bases from V and 4 bases from J, with 6 bases in between. CDR1 is DFQATT and CDR2 is SNEGSKA in the germline V gene (reference sequence). CDR3 protein: CSAREPTEAFF. CDR3 in DNA: TGCAGTGCTAGGGAGCCCACTGAAGCTTTCTTT.